This T cell receptor beta chain was profiled in a study of sequential checkpoint blockade in melanoma (dated 2019 in TCRdb). For the study in its entirety: Using 1:1 randomization, the trial assigned patients either to first-line nivolumab followed by ipilimumab (arm A) or to ipilimumab followed by nivolumab (arm B). Maintenance nivolumab came after both trial sequences. Broad study findings and their caveats: Larger, independent patient cohorts are needed to validate the response-prediction model that combines TCR metrics and mutation burden.

Points on this clone: Its antigen has not been determined. The input lacks base qualities; no much larger clone sits a single base away.

The sample's treatment or condition label is to be understood as: randomized to nivolumab then ipilimumab (arm A) or the reverse (arm B). None of the patients in the trial had previously been given DNA-damaging chemotherapy. A FACS Aria II flow cytometer was used to sort live CD3+CD8+ cells that were negative for CD19 and CD56 from thawed PBMCs. Samples came from patients with melanoma in CheckMate 064, a randomized, open-label phase II trial of sequential checkpoint blockade. Leukapheresis was used to collect peripheral blood mononuclear cells, which were then purified with Ficoll-Paque and frozen in human serum with 10% DMSO. Purity of sorted blood CD3+CD8+ cells was verified at >95% immediately after sorting, followed by DNA extraction. Germline trimming amounts to 2 bases on V and 4 bases on J, with 4 as the count of junction bases outside the gene matches. Counted from cysteine to phenylalanine, this CDR3 has 14 amino acids. Only CDR3 DNA is held: 42 bases, read in frame from base 1. CDR1 and CDR2, looked up from the germline V gene (reference sequence), are SEHNR and FQNEAQ.

The immunoSEQ Assay was used to immunosequence TCRbeta CDR3 regions from genomic DNA. Before high-throughput sequencing, genomic DNA was amplified using bias-controlled multiplex PCR. Per the authors' processing: To quantify the absolute abundance of each unique TCRbeta CDR3 region, the sequences were collapsed and filtered. Clonality was defined as 1 minus Pielou's evenness and was calculated using productive rearrangements only. Clones with significantly greater frequencies in on-treatment versus baseline samples were identified using a previously published method. TCRdb stores this immuneACCESS table with in-frame sequences only. Part of the clones is absent; in the studies checked, under half of the shortfall reflects unresolved V genes, and no reason is known for the rest. V and J calls and clone size are as listed in that table; D and trimming were resolved from the DNA. The sample table shows some 10,000 clones, and just under 75% are seen once. The biggest ten clones account for roughly 17% of the sample.

This receptor chain uses TRBV7-9 and TRBJ1-2; TRBD1 lines up with 7 middle nucleotides. The material sequenced was CD8+ T cells sorted from blood (inferred from file names), taken from a patient given nivolumab and ipilimumab in sequence. The receptor was isolated from a human donor with melanoma. DNA sequence: TGTGCCAGCAGCTTAAGGACAGGAGCCTATGGCTACACCTTC. This is translated as CASSLRTGAYGYTF.